A single T cell receptor beta chain is shown here with its context. Its antigen is as yet unknown. The data stem from a study of cytomegalovirus exposure and HLA in healthy donors. Study-wide points: The listing of 150 to 200 TCR beta chains classed them as cytomegalovirus-associated.

Some clones are missing from TCRdb's copy, which holds only in-frame ones; the method was immunoSEQ multiplex PCR. The repertoire consists of 55,000 to 80,000 clones, with 85% to 95% occurring once and the leading ten covering less than 4%. The CDR3 loop spans 15 amino acids. J gave up 4 bases and V 6 bases, and 8 bases lay outside the gene matches. Germline CDR1 reads MNHEY; CDR2 reads SMNVEV (reference sequence). This chain joins TRBV27 and TRBJ1-4; 7 bases line up with TRBD1. The sequencing input was PBMCs. This receptor was taken from a man between 18 and 29 years old in good health and CMV-seronegative. CDR3 DNA: TGTGCCAGCAGCCAAGGGACAGTTCGTAATGAAAAACTGTTTTTT. Translation gives CASSQGTVRNEKLFF.